One and the same sample provided the 16 T cell receptor beta chains below, sequenced in a study of blood T cell repertoires in COVID-19. Clones were read by immunoSEQ multiplex PCR, and TCRdb kept only the in-frame ones, dropping some. The sample gives some 95,000 clones, roughly nine tenths of which show up once; 1.8% is in the top ten. Input material: peripheral blood. These receptors were collected from a human donor with active COVID-19. The donor label of this sample is uncertain.

The chain carries TRBV18 and TRBJ1-6; TRBD1 aligns across 7 bases. The CDR3 length is 15 residues. Losses at the gene ends were 5 bases for V and 3 bases for J; bases not matched to a gene: 4. Germline CDR1 and CDR2: KGHSH and LQKENI. CDR3 nucleotides: TGTGCCAGCTCAGAGGGACAGAACTATAATTCACCCCTCCACTTT. Translated, it gives CASSEGQNYNSPLHF. Variable domain in full (rest from reference TRBV18 and TRBJ1-6): NAGVMQNPRHLVRRRGQEARLRCSPMKGHSHVYWYRQLPEEGLKFMVYLQKENIIDESGMPKERFSAEFPKEGPSILRIQQVVRGDSAAYFCASSEGQNYNSPLHFGNGTRLTVT.

This chain links TRBV7-2 with TRBJ2-2; the D gene is possibly TRBD2 (6 bases). The CDR3 spans 16 residues. Germline CDR1 and CDR2: SGHTA and FQGNSA. The V end was cut by 5 bases, the J end by 0 bases, with 13 bases between. The CDR3 DNA sequence: TGTGCCAGCAGCCAAGTAGCGGCCACGAACACCGGGGAGCTGTTTTTT. Protein product: CASSQVAATNTGELFF.

The V and J genes are TRBV5-4 and TRBJ1-2, with 8 nucleotides matching TRBD1. CDR1 is SGHNT, CDR2 YYREEE, per germline (reference sequence). There are 14 residues in the CDR3. Unmatched junction bases numbered 8, after V lost 3 bases and J lost 7 bases. The CDR3 sequence: CASSSPGQASGYTF. The CDR3 nucleotides read TGTGCCAGCAGCTCACCGGGACAGGCTTCTGGCTACACCTTC.

The chain combines TRBV5-1 with TRBJ1-1, with D maybe TRBD1 (6 bases). This CDR3 region has 13 residues. Germline CDR1 is SGHRS and CDR2 is YFSETQ. V lost 6 bases and J 6 bases, leaving 15 bases between the germline ends. CDR3 bases: TGCGCCAGCAATACAGGGAGTAACGCTGAAGCTTTCTTT. Translated: CASNTGSNAEAFF.

The chain's CDR3 is CASSSLQFQRGGDTQYF. In DNA, the CDR3 is TGTGCCAGCAGCTCGCTCCAATTCCAGCGGGGGGGTGATACGCAGTATTTT. This chain connects TRBV11-2 to TRBJ2-3; 10 nucleotides line up with TRBD2. This CDR3 comprises 17 residues. With 4 bases clipped from V and 6 bases from J, the junction kept 13 bases outside the gene matches. The germline V gene has CDR1 SGHAT and CDR2 FQNNGV.

This clone was recorded only once. The V and J genes are TRBV27 and TRBJ1-5; TRBD1 matches 11 bases. Trimming at V came to 5 bases and at J to 7 bases, leaving 7 bases not matched to a gene. This CDR3 has 15 residues. CDR1 and CDR2 from the germline V gene are MNHEY and SMNVEV (reference sequence). The CDR3 DNA follows: TGTGCCAGCAGTGATGGGACAGGGGGGGGACAGCCCCAGCATTTT. Amino acid sequence: CASSDGTGGGQPQHF.

This clone was recorded once. The J gene is TRBJ2-7, the V gene TRBV6-5; 10 nucleotides agree with TRBD1. CDR3 size: 14 residues. Germline assignment: CDR1 MNHEY and CDR2 SVGAGI. Trimming took 4 bases from V and 6 from J; bases not matched to a gene: 6. For the CDR3, the DNA is TGTGCCAGCAGTTCAGGGACAGGGGACTCCGAGCAGTACTTC. Encoded protein: CASSSGTGDSEQYF.

The V gene is TRBV11-2, the J gene TRBJ1-4; 7 positions match TRBD1. Germline trimming cut 5 bases from V and 8 bases from J; bases unmatched to any gene: 11. The germline gives CDR1 SGHAT, CDR2 FQNNGV. This CDR3 region has 15 residues. The CDR3 DNA is TGTGCCAGCAGCATCACAGGGGAGTTGGGAGAAAAACTGTTTTTT. It translates to CASSITGELGEKLFF.

This rearrangement joins TRBV3-1 (or the pseudogene TRBV3-2) to TRBJ2-4; 10 bases map to TRBD1. Germline V gives CDR1 LGHDT, CDR2 YNNKEL (reference sequence). The CDR3 runs to 15 residues. The V and J ends lost 3 bases and 7 bases, in that order; junction bases with no gene match: 6. The CDR3, as DNA: TGTGCCAGCAGCCATCCGGGACAGGGGAGGAACATTCAGTACTTC. Translating it yields CASSHPGQGRNIQYF.

The rearrangement joins TRBV3-1 (or the pseudogene TRBV3-2) to TRBJ1-6; 10 bases map to TRBD1. This CDR3 has 14 amino acids. Per germline, CDR1 LGHDT and CDR2 YNNKEL (reference sequence). V lost 4 bases, J lost 6 bases, and 0 bases stayed unmatched. The CDR3 DNA follows: TGTGCCAGCAGCCGACAGGGGGCTAATTCACCCCTCCACTTT. Protein product: CASSRQGANSPLHF.

The CDR3 is CASSTRDRANTGELFF. CDR3 DNA: TGCGCCAGCAGCACCCGGGACAGGGCAAACACCGGGGAGCTGTTTTTT. V is TRBV5-1 and J is TRBJ2-2; 9 bases are a match to TRBD1. J was trimmed by 2 bases and V by 4 bases; bases with no gene match: 6. This CDR3 is 16 amino acids long. In germline, CDR1 is SGHRS, CDR2 YFSETQ.

This chain uses TRBV5-6 with TRBJ2-2, with 7 bases matching TRBD1. CDR3 length equals 16 residues. Germline trimming cut 2 bases from V and 1 base from J; bases unmatched to any gene: 5. Per the germline V gene, CDR1 is SGHDT and CDR2 is YYEEEE. The CDR3 DNA follows: TGTGCCAGCAGCTTAGCCAACAGGGGGAACACCGGGGAGCTGTTTTTT. Residues: CASSLANRGNTGELFF.

The chain carries TRBV19 and TRBJ1-2, with a tentative D call TRBD1 (5 bases). Germline V lookup: CDR1 LNHDA, CDR2 SQIVND (reference sequence). The CDR3 is made up of 14 amino acids. The V gene lost 3 bases and the J gene lost 2 bases, with 10 bases spanning the gap. CDR3 DNA sequence: TGTGCCAGTAGTATCTCAGGGATAAACTATGGCTACACCTTC. This sequence encodes CASSISGINYGYTF.

This chain links TRBV4-3 with TRBJ1-2; 12 positions match TRBD1. Germline assignment: CDR1 LGHNA and CDR2 YSLEER. The V and J ends lost 0 bases and 6 bases, in that order; junction bases with no gene match: 11. The length of the CDR3 is 18 residues. The chain's CDR3 is CASSQDLPFGTGGHGYTF. In nucleotides, the CDR3 is TGCGCCAGCAGCCAAGACCTGCCGTTTGGGACAGGGGGCCATGGCTACACCTTC.

For the CDR3, the DNA is TGTGCCACAGCGGCGAGGGCCTTGAACACTGAAGCTTTCTTT. Translated, it gives CATAARALNTEAFF. The chain has TRBV6-5 and TRBJ1-1; D call uncertain. The CDR3 runs 14 residues. Germline V gives CDR1 MNHEY, CDR2 SVGAGI. The V and J ends lost 10 bases and 0 bases respectively, with 15 bases between them.

This clone was seen only once. The genes are TRBV28 and TRBJ2-5; 7 bases fit TRBD2. Germline V gene sequence: CDR1 MDHEN, CDR2 SYDVKM. The CDR3 contains 12 residues. The junction had 3 bases not matched to a gene; V was cut back by 7 bases and J by 4 bases. This chain's CDR3 is CASNWGGETQYF. Written as DNA, the CDR3 is TGTGCCAGCAACTGGGGGGGAGAGACCCAGTACTTC.